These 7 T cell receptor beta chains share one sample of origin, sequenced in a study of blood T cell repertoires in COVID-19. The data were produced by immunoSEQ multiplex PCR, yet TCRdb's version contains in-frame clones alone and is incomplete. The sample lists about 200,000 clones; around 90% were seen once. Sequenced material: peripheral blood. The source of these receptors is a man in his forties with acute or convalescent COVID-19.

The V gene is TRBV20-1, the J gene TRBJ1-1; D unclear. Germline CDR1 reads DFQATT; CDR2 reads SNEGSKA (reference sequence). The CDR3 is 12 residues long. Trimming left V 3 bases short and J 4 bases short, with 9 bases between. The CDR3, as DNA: TGCAGTGCTAGTAAGAGGGTCACTGAAGCTTTCTTT. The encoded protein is CSASKRVTEAFF.

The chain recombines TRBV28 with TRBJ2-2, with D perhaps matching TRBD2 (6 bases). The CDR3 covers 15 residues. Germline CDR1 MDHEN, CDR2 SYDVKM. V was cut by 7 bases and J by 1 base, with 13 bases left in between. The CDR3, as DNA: TGTGCCAGCACCTTTCGGAGGGTGAACACCGGGGAGCTGTTTTTT. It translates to CASTFRRVNTGELFF.

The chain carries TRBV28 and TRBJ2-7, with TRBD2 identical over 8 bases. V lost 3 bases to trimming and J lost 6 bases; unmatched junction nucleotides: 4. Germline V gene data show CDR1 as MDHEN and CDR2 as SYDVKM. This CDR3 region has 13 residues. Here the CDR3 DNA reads TGTGCCAGCAGTTTGGGAGCGGGGGTCGAGCAGTACTTC. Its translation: CASSLGAGVEQYF.

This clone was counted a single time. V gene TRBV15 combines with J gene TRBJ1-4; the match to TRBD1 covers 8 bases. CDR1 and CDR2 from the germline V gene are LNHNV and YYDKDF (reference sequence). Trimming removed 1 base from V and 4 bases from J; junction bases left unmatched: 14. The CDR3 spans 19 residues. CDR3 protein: CATSRASILQGAINEKLFF. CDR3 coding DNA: TGTGCCACCAGCAGAGCGAGCATTTTGCAGGGGGCGATTAATGAAAAACTGTTTTTT.

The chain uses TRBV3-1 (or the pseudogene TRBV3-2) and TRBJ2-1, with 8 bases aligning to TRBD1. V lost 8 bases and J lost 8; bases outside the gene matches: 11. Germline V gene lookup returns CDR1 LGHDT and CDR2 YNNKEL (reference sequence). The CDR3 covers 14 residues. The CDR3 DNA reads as TGTGCCAGCCGAGGACAGGGAGGATCCCATGAGCAGTTCTTC. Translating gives CASRGQGGSHEQFF.

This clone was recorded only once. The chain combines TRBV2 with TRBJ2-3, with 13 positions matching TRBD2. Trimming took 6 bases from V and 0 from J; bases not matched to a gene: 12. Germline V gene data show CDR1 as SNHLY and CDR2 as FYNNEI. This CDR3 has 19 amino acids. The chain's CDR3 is CASRRGLAGVGASTDTQYF. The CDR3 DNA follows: TGTGCCAGCAGGAGAGGACTAGCGGGGGTCGGGGCTAGCACAGATACGCAGTATTTT.

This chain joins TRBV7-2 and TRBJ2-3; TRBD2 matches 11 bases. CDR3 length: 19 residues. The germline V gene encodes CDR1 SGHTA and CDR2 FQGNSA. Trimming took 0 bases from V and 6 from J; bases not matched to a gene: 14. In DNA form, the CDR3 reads TGTGCCAGCAGCTTAGCCTCATTAGCGGGGGGGTCGAGGCGGGATACGCAGTATTTT. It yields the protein CASSLASLAGGSRRDTQYF.